This T cell receptor beta chain was sequenced in a study of shared clonotypes between healthy human individuals. The overall study: Serving as donors were two women and a few men, whose ages spanned 18 to 49.

In the sorted-subset replicate PCRs, 200 ng DNA, roughly 30,000 T cell genomes, was used. The assay was immunoSEQ multiplex PCR, and TCRdb's table has in-frame clones only and misses some. Of around 1.4 million clones in the sample, 97% to 99% were seen once. The CDR3 loop spans 11 amino acids. Trimming took off 5 bases at V and 9 bases at J, with 8 bases between the two ends. Germline CDR1 MDHEN, CDR2 SYDVKM. Comment on this clone: The antigen is unknown.

The study, taken as a whole, reports: The study found about 5% of naive CD4 clonotypes shared across a handful of donors. Generally, naive subsets came out with larger estimated richness than memory subsets.

The chain links TRBV28 to TRBJ2-1; D tentatively fits TRBD1 or TRBD2 (5 bases each). The TCR was taken from a man between 25 and 39 years old in good health. Sequenced: naive CD4+ T cells sorted from blood. Stated subset: CD45RA+ positively selected. CDR3 residues: CASSGGGEQFF. The CDR3 DNA sequence: TGTGCCAGCAGTGGGGGTGGTGAGCAGTTCTTC.